The source of this T cell receptor (beta chain) is a study of shared clonotypes between healthy human individuals. Assay execution proceeded at the deep level. Method: immunoSEQ multiplex PCR; TCRdb's copy keeps in-frame clones and lacks some. Of hundreds of thousands of clones listed, 95% to 96% are singletons. Cells designated naive CD8 were CD45RO-negative and were positively selected for CCR7, with terminally differentiated effector memory CD45RA+ cells excluded. The CDR3 is 15 amino acids. Trimming cost V 8 bases and J 0 bases, with 16 bases left between them. The germline V gene has CDR1 MNHEY and CDR2 SMNVEV (reference sequence).

This chain connects TRBV27 to TRBJ1-1, with D unclear. This TCR came from a woman in her twenties or thirties in good health. Sample: naive CD8+ T cells sorted from blood. CDR3 DNA sequence: TGTGCCAGCCAGGTTTTTGGACGGATGAACACTGAAGCTTTCTTT. Translation gives CASQVFGRMNTEAFF.